Here is one TCR beta chain with its context. MiXCR, run by TCRdb on the 5' RACE reads, gives a single entry per CDR3 protein. The sample includes nearly 350,000 distinct CDR3 sequences, approximately 15% of them seen just once. These data are taken from a study of CD8 T cells in ankylosing spondylitis. The CDR3 runs to 16 residues. Deletions cut 0 bases from V and 0 bases from J, with 9 bases between. Germline-derived CDR1 and CDR2 are ENHRY and SYGVKD. This TCR derives from a male donor with ankylosing spondylitis or in good health (not recorded which). The sequenced material came from blood, either unsorted or a sorted T cell fraction (not recorded which). The V call is TRBV10-3, the J call TRBJ2-1, with D unresolved. DNA of the CDR3: TGTGCCATCAGTGAGTCTGATCTGAGCTCCTACAATGAGCAGTTCTTC. Its protein product is CAISESDLSSYNEQFF.